What follows are 3 T cell receptor beta chains derived from one specimen sequenced in a study of PD-L1 blockade in urothelial cancer. The time point here: peripheral blood 6 weeks after treatment start. Data came from immunoSEQ multiplex PCR; TCRdb stores just in-frame clones and leaves some out. Of more than 90,000 clones in the sample, around 93% were seen once. Material: PBMCs, obtained around atezolizumab (anti-PD-L1) treatment. The receptor set was obtained from a man aged 60 to 75 with urothelial cancer.

The chain recombines TRBV7-2 with TRBJ2-3; tentative D call: TRBD1 (5 bases). Germline loops: CDR1 SGHTA, CDR2 FQGNSA. The length of the CDR3 is 15 residues. The V end lost 5 bases, the J end lost 0 bases, and 12 bases lay between the germline ends. The chain's CDR3 is CASSIRVPSTDTQYF. The CDR3 coding sequence is TGTGCCAGCAGCATCAGGGTCCCTAGCACAGATACGCAGTATTTT. Full variable domain (remainder filled in from reference TRBV7-2 and TRBJ2-3): GAGVSQSPSNKVTEKGKDVELRCDPISGHTALYWYRQSLGQGLEFLIYFQGNSAPDKSGLPSDRFSAERTGGSVSTLTIQRTQQEDSAVYLCASSIRVPSTDTQYFGPGTRLTVL.

The chain carries TRBV5-4 and TRBJ2-5; the D gene is possibly TRBD2 (5 bases). This CDR3 is 14 amino acids long. CDR1 and CDR2 from the germline V gene are SGHNT and YYREEE (reference sequence). V shed 4 bases and J shed 5 bases, with 15 bases lying between them. The CDR3 bases are TGTGCCAGCAGCGTTGTGGGAGTCAGGGAGACCCAGTACTTC. Its translation: CASSVVGVRETQYF.

The chain employs TRBV7-6 and TRBJ2-1; 10 nucleotides agree with TRBD1. Germline lookup yields CDR1 SGHVS and CDR2 FNYEAQ. The trim removed 3 bases at V and 10 bases at J, leaving 3 bases unmatched. CDR3 length: 13 amino acids. The chain's CDR3 is CASSFDRGREQFF. The CDR3 nucleotides are TGTGCCAGCAGCTTCGACAGGGGGCGCGAGCAGTTCTTC.